Listed here are 23 T cell receptor beta chains from one sample, sequenced in a study of T cell clones after liver transplantation. TCRdb's copy holds only in-frame clones and misses some; the assay was immunoSEQ multiplex PCR. Among roughly 40,000 clones, roughly 86% were seen once, and the ten largest hold over 2%. The source material was CD4+ T cells from blood, sampled 24 months after liver transplant. The origin of the receptors is a human patient who received a liver transplant. Some T cells may possibly be graft donor cells.

The chain is built from TRBV18 and TRBJ1-6, with TRBD1 matching 9 bases. Germline CDR1 KGHSH, CDR2 LQKENI. This CDR3 has 15 amino acids. Trimming cost V 0 bases and J 9 bases; bases outside gene matches: 3. The CDR3 is CASSPPTGGISPLHF. The CDR3 DNA reads TGTGCCAGCTCACCACCGACAGGGGGGATTTCACCCCTCCACTTT. Based on the CDR3 plus reference TRBV18 and TRBJ1-6, the full variable domain is NAGVMQNPRHLVRRRGQEARLRCSPMKGHSHVYWYRQLPEEGLKFMVYLQKENIIDESGMPKERFSAEFPKEGPSILRIQQVVRGDSAAYFCASSPPTGGISPLHFGNGTRLTVT.

CDR3 in DNA: TGTGCCAGCAGTTACAGGGCGGGGGGAAGTCCCGAGCAGTACTTC. Residues: CASSYRAGGSPEQYF. V gene TRBV6-5 combines with J gene TRBJ2-7, with 8 bases identical to TRBD2. In germline, CDR1 is MNHEY, CDR2 SVGAGI. The CDR3 extends over 15 amino acids. V lost 2 bases and J lost 6; bases outside the gene matches: 9.

This chain connects TRBV28 to TRBJ2-5; 7 nucleotides line up with TRBD1. Unmatched junction bases numbered 17, after V lost 6 bases and J lost 13 bases. The V gene's germline CDR1 is MDHEN and CDR2 SYDVKM. This CDR3 has 14 amino acids. The chain's CDR3 is CASSPLPPGQARYF. In nucleotides, the CDR3 is TGTGCCAGCAGCCCCCTCCCCCCCGGACAGGCGAGGTACTTC.

The V call is TRBV6-5, the J call TRBJ2-1; D is possibly TRBD1 (5 bases). Per the germline V gene, CDR1 is MNHEY and CDR2 is SVGAGI. This CDR3 has 13 amino acids. Trimming pared 6 bases from V and 10 bases from J, leaving 16 bases between. DNA of the CDR3: TGTGCCAGCAGCTCCCGTAAGGGGCGGGAGCAGTTCTTC. This sequence encodes CASSSRKGREQFF.

The chain uses TRBV4-3 and TRBJ1-1; TRBD1 is a possible D gene (5 bases). This CDR3 contains 13 residues. Germline-derived CDR1 and CDR2 are LGHNA and YSLEER. V was shortened by 3 bases and J by 6 bases, with 11 bases between the two germline ends. The CDR3 nucleotides are TGCGCCAGCAGCCAGATCGGAGGGGCTGAAGCTTTCTTT. This gives the protein CASSQIGGAEAFF.

The chain recombines TRBV7-2 with TRBJ1-5, with D possibly TRBD1 on 6 matching bases. Trimming left V 3 bases short and J 7 bases short, with 10 bases between. This CDR3 spans 13 amino acids. The germline V gene has CDR1 SGHTA and CDR2 FQGNSA. The chain's CDR3 is CASSFPGVQPQHF. CDR3 DNA sequence: TGTGCCAGCAGCTTCCCAGGGGTACAGCCCCAGCATTTT.

This chain's CDR3 is CASSDGRGPTDTQYF. For the CDR3, the DNA is TGTGCCAGCAGTGACGGCAGGGGGCCCACAGATACGCAGTATTTT. The chain joins TRBV2 to TRBJ2-3, with TRBD1 matching 8 bases. With V trimmed by 3 bases and J by 2 bases, 4 bases remained unmatched. The germline CDR1 and CDR2 sequences are SNHLY and FYNNEI. The CDR3 spans 15 residues.

The V gene is TRBV7-2, the J gene TRBJ1-5, with TRBD1 matching over 7 bases. V gave up 5 bases and J gave up 3 bases; unmatched junction bases: 10. In germline, CDR1 is SGHTA, CDR2 FQGNSA. The CDR3 has 16 amino acids. The CDR3 DNA follows: TGTGCCAGCAGCCAAGCCGGGACAGATTACAATCAGCCCCAGCATTTT. This sequence encodes CASSQAGTDYNQPQHF.

The chain links TRBV13 to TRBJ2-2; the D gene is possibly TRBD2 (5 bases). Trimming took 3 bases from V and 6 from J, leaving 14 bases between them. Germline values: CDR1 PRHDT, CDR2 FYEKMQ (reference sequence). There are 15 residues in the CDR3. In nucleotides, the CDR3 is TGTGCCAGCAGCTTCCGGGGAATTGGCTCCGGGGAGCTGTTTTTT. It encodes CASSFRGIGSGELFF.

The chain recombines TRBV5-1 with TRBJ2-7, with a tentative D call TRBD1 (7 bases). This CDR3 has 14 residues. Between the trimmed V and J ends, which lost 4 bases and 2 bases, there was a span of 13 bases. Germline assignment: CDR1 SGHRS and CDR2 YFSETQ. The CDR3 region has the DNA TGCGCCAGCAGCGGCGGGGACAGTGCCTACGAGCAGTACTTC. It yields the protein CASSGGDSAYEQYF.

The count of this clone is one. The chain employs TRBV30 and TRBJ1-4; D is possibly TRBD1 (5 bases). The CDR3 is 15 amino acids. V lost 0 bases and J 3 bases, leaving 11 bases between the germline ends. Germline CDR1 and CDR2: GTSNPN and SVGIG (reference sequence). CDR3 sequence (DNA): TGTGCCTGGAGTGTACTTGGGGGGGCTAATGAAAAACTGTTTTTT. Its protein is CAWSVLGGANEKLFF.

This chain links TRBV19 with TRBJ1-5; D call uncertain. This CDR3 is 16 amino acids long. Germline assignment: CDR1 LNHDA and CDR2 SQIVND (reference sequence). V lost 3 bases and J lost 2, with 14 bases in between. CDR3: CASSIWVVWGNQPQHF. CDR3 coding DNA: TGTGCCAGTAGTATCTGGGTTGTCTGGGGCAATCAGCCCCAGCATTTT. The whole variable domain, filled in from reference TRBV19 and TRBJ1-5, reads DGGITQSPKYLFRKEGQNVTLSCEQNLNHDAMYWYRQDPGQGLRLIYYSQIVNDFQKGDIAEGYSVSREKKESFPLTVTSAQKNPTAFYLCASSIWVVWGNQPQHFGDGTRLSIL.

CDR3: CASSFGTGREDTQYF. For the CDR3, the DNA is TGTGCCAGCAGCTTCGGGACAGGGAGAGAAGATACGCAGTATTTT. The rearrangement uses TRBV11-2 and TRBJ2-3; 9 bases agree with TRBD1. The V gene end was trimmed by 3 bases and the J gene end by 5 bases; junction bases not matched to a gene: 6. This CDR3 comprises 15 residues. The germline V gene has CDR1 SGHAT and CDR2 FQNNGV.

The V and J genes are TRBV5-1 and TRBJ2-7; 10 bases are a match to TRBD1. The junction had 4 bases not matched to a gene; V was cut back by 3 bases and J by 4 bases. The CDR3 runs 14 residues. Germline CDR1 is SGHRS and CDR2 is YFSETQ. CDR3 loop: CASSSDRGAYEQYF. The CDR3 nucleotides are TGCGCCAGCAGCTCGGACAGGGGGGCATACGAGCAGTACTTC.

The chain has TRBV9 and TRBJ1-2; 10 nucleotides align to TRBD1. This CDR3 region has 14 residues. CDR1 and CDR2 from the germline V gene are SGDLS and YYNGEE. V lost 7 bases to trimming and J lost 4 bases; unmatched junction nucleotides: 7. The DNA of the CDR3 is TGTGCCAGCGGAGGGACAGGGGCCTTCTATGGCTACACCTTC. Its translation is CASGGTGAFYGYTF.

This sequence joins TRBV4-1 and TRBJ1-3; D not certain. There are 15 residues in the CDR3. Germline V CDR1 and CDR2: MGHRA, YSYEKL. With 0 bases removed from V and 5 bases from J, the gap between germline ends came to 11 bases. The CDR3 loop reads CASSQDRDVRNTIYF. The DNA of the CDR3 is TGCGCCAGCAGCCAAGATCGAGATGTTAGAAACACCATATATTTT.

The rearrangement links TRBV9 to TRBJ2-5, with 9 bases lining up with TRBD2. Per germline, CDR1 SGDLS and CDR2 YYNGEE. The CDR3 has 16 amino acids. The J segment lost 4 bases and the V segment lost 4 bases, leaving 11 bases of the junction unmatched. The CDR3 DNA sequence: TGTGCCAGCAGCCCCTATAGTAGCGGGGGTTCAGAGACCCAGTACTTC. Protein sequence: CASSPYSSGGSETQYF.

The chain links TRBV2 to TRBJ1-1; possible D gene TRBD1, 6 bases. The germline V gene encodes CDR1 SNHLY and CDR2 FYNNEI. The CDR3 runs 14 residues. V was cut by 1 base and J by 2 bases, with 8 bases left in between. The CDR3 loop is CASSEGTANTEAFF. CDR3 in DNA: TGTGCCAGCAGTGAAGGGACAGCAAACACTGAAGCTTTCTTT.

The table lists this clone with a few counts. The chain couples TRBV7-9 to TRBJ1-6; a weak D match, TRBD1 (5 bases). CDR3 length: 10 residues. V gave up 10 bases and J gave up 15 bases, with 13 bases separating them. Germline CDR1 SEHNR, CDR2 FQNEAQ (reference sequence). CDR3 sequence reads: CATGGSGLHF. The DNA of the CDR3 is TGTGCCACCGGGGGTTCGGGCCTCCACTTT. Variable domain in full (rest from reference TRBV7-9 and TRBJ1-6): DTGVSQNPRHKITKRGQNVTFRCDPISEHNRLYWYRQTLGQGPEFLTYFQNEAQLEKSRLLSDRFSAERPKGSFSTLEIQRTEQGDSAMYLCATGGSGLHFGNGTRLTVT.

This chain connects TRBV28 to TRBJ1-3, with 7 bases fitting TRBD1. Germline-derived CDR1 and CDR2 are MDHEN and SYDVKM. This CDR3 region has 15 residues. V shed 7 bases, J shed 3 bases, and the junction held 9 bases outside the gene matches. The CDR3 DNA follows: TGTGCCAGCACCACGACAGGGAGAGGTGGAAACACCATATATTTT. Its protein is CASTTTGRGGNTIYF.

The V call is TRBV15, the J call TRBJ1-2; possible D gene TRBD1, 6 bases. The CDR3 has 15 residues. The germline V gene encodes CDR1 LNHNV and CDR2 YYDKDF (reference sequence). V shed 0 bases and J shed 4 bases, with 12 bases lying between them. In DNA, the CDR3 is TGTGCCACCAGCAGAGAGAGGGGGGCGAGCTATGGCTACACCTTC. It yields the protein CATSRERGASYGYTF.

The V gene is TRBV6-6, the J gene TRBJ2-7; D gene ambiguous. The CDR3 is 14 amino acids. V lost 4 bases, J lost 2 bases, and 12 bases lay in between. The germline gives CDR1 MNHNY, CDR2 SVGAGI (reference sequence). DNA for the CDR3: TGTGCCAGCAGTTTGGACGGGCGTACCTACGAGCAGTACTTC. This encodes CASSLDGRTYEQYF.

The chain couples TRBV9 to TRBJ1-1; weak D call: TRBD1 (5 bases). Germline values: CDR1 SGDLS, CDR2 YYNGEE. The CDR3 is 15 amino acids. V lost 3 bases to trimming and J lost 6 bases, with 18 bases between them. The CDR3: CASSAGPGREAEAFF. CDR3 sequence (DNA): TGTGCCAGCAGCGCGGGACCGGGGAGGGAGGCTGAAGCTTTCTTT.